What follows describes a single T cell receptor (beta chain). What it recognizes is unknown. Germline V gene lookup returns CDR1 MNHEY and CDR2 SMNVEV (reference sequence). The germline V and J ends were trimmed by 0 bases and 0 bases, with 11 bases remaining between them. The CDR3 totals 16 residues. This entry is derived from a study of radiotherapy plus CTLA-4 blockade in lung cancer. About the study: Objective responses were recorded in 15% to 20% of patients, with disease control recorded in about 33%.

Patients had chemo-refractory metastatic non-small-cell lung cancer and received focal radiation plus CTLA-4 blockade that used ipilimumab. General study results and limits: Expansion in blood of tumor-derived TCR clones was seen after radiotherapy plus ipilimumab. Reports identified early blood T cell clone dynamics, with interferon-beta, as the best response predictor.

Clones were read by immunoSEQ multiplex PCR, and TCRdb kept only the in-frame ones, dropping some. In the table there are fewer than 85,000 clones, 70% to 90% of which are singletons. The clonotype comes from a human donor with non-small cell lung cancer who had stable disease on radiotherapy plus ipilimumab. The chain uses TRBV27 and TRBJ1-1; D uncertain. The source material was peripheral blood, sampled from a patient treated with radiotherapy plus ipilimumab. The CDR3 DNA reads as TGTGCCAGCAGTTTATCTCATGTCAGCATGAACACTGAAGCTTTCTTT. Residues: CASSLSHVSMNTEAFF.